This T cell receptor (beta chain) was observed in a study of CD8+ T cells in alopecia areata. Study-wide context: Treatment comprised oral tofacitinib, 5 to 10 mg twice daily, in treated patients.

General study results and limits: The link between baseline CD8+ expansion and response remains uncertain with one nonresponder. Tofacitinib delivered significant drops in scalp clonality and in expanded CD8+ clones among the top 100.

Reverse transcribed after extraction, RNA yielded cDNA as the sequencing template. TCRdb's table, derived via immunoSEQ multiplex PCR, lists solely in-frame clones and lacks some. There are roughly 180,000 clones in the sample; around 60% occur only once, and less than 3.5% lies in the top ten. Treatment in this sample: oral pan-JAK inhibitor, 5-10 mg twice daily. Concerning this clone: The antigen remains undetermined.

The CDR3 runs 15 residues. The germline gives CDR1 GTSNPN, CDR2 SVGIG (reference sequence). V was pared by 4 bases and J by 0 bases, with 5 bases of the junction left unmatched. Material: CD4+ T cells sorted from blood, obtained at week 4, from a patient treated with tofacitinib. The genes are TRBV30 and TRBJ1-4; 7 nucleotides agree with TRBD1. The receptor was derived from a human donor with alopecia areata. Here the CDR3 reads CAWKKGQATNEKLFF. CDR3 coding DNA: TGTGCCTGGAAAAAAGGACAGGCAACTAATGAAAAACTGTTTTTT.